The 32 T cell receptor beta chains given below trace back to one sample, sequenced in a study of Graves' ophthalmopathy and Graves' hyperthyroidism. The authors amplified TCR beta CDR3 regions from RNA transcripts. First-round RT-PCR employed HTBI primers, with a second-round multiplex PCR after it. TCRdb reanalysed the multiplex PCR reads using MiXCR and keeps one entry per CDR3 protein. The sample carries about 210,000 distinct CDR3 sequences, roughly 29% recorded once. The source material was peripheral blood. These receptors were collected from a man aged 45 to 65 with Graves' ophthalmopathy.

This clonotype was seen just once. V is TRBV6-5 and J is TRBJ1-6, with D possibly matching TRBD1 (6 bases). V was trimmed by 2 bases and J by 10 bases, leaving 15 bases between them. Germline V lookup: CDR1 MNHEY, CDR2 SVGAGI. CDR3 size: 15 residues. DNA for the CDR3: TGTGCCAGCAGTTACGAGGGACACCCGCGGTCACCCCTCCACTTT. The encoded protein is CASSYEGHPRSPLHF.

This clonotype was counted at least ten times. V is TRBV5-1 and J is TRBJ2-7; D gene unclear. Deletions cut 0 bases from V and 0 bases from J, with 7 bases between. The CDR3 is 14 residues long. Per germline, CDR1 SGHRS and CDR2 YFSETQ. Written as DNA, the CDR3 is TGCGCCAGCAGCTTGGATTCGTACTCCTACGAGCAGTACTTC. This codes for CASSLDSYSYEQYF. The variable domain in full, with the rest retrieved from reference TRBV5-1 and TRBJ2-7, is KAGVTQTPRYLIKTRGQQVTLSCSPISGHRSVSWYQQTPGQGLQFLFEYFSETQRNKGNFPGRFSGRQFSNSRSEMNVSTLELGDSALYLCASSLDSYSYEQYFGPGTRLTVT.

This clonotype was counted ten times or more. One end of the junction varies from germline; a read error may be responsible. The chain carries TRBV6-2 or TRBV6-3 and TRBJ2-7; the match to TRBD1 covers 9 bases. CDR3 length: 13 amino acids. CDR1 and CDR2 (germline): MNHEY, SVGEGT. In nucleotides, the CDR3 is TGTGCCAGCAGCGGCACAGGGGGCTCGGCGAGTCACTTC. It specifies CASSGTGGSASHF.

The chain recombines TRBV6-2 or TRBV6-3 with TRBJ1-1, with D unclear. The CDR3 is 12 amino acids. Germline-derived CDR1 and CDR2 are MNHEY and SVGEGT. V shed 5 bases and J shed 6 bases, with 10 bases lying between them. For the CDR3, the DNA is TGTGCCAGCAGTACGACACCGCCTGAAGCTTTCTTT. Protein product: CASSTTPPEAFF.

This clonotype came up many times. The chain is built from TRBV4-3 and TRBJ2-2; 8 bases agree with TRBD2. The CDR3 totals 16 residues. The germline CDR1 and CDR2 sequences are LGHNA and YSLEER. J gave up 0 bases and V 5 bases, and 5 bases lay outside the gene matches. CDR3 region: CASSKQGLANTGELFF. For the CDR3, the DNA is TGCGCCAGCAGCAAACAGGGACTAGCGAACACCGGGGAGCTGTTTTTT.

The chain carries TRBV6-1 and TRBJ1-1, with no clear D. Trimming shortened V by 6 bases and J by 4 bases, and 15 bases separated the two germline ends. This CDR3 has 14 residues. The germline V gene encodes CDR1 MNHNS and CDR2 SASEGT. The DNA for the CDR3 is TGTGCCAGCAGACCCGGGCCTGGGGTCACTGAAGCTTTCTTT. This codes for CASRPGPGVTEAFF.

This rearrangement joins TRBV5-1 to TRBJ2-5, with 9 bases identical to TRBD1. CDR3 size: 14 residues. CDR1 SGHRS and CDR2 YFSETQ come from the germline V gene. V trimming: 3 bases; J trimming: 7 bases; junction bases outside the gene matches: 7. The CDR3 DNA is TGCGCCAGCAGCTCCGGACAGGGGATAGTGACCCAGTACTTC. The encoded protein is CASSSGQGIVTQYF. The entire variable domain, with the rest obtained from reference TRBV5-1 and TRBJ2-5, is as follows: KAGVTQTPRYLIKTRGQQVTLSCSPISGHRSVSWYQQTPGQGLQFLFEYFSETQRNKGNFPGRFSGRQFSNSRSEMNVSTLELGDSALYLCASSSGQGIVTQYFGPGTRLLVL.

The sample holds a few counts of this clonotype. V and J are TRBV24-1 and TRBJ1-2, with unresolved D. The CDR3 consists of 14 residues. Germline values: CDR1 KGHDR, CDR2 SFDVKD. Trimming shortened V by 3 bases and J by 1 base, and 8 bases separated the two germline ends. CDR3 protein: CATSDLDGNYGYTF. The CDR3 DNA is TGTGCCACCAGTGATCTGGACGGTAACTATGGCTACACCTTC.

This clonotype was recorded many times. The chain combines TRBV12-3 or TRBV12-4 with TRBJ1-2, with TRBD1 identical over 9 bases. Trimming took 5 bases from V and 7 from J; bases not matched to a gene: 8. This CDR3 spans 14 amino acids. The DNA for the CDR3 is TGTGCCAGCAGTATTACAGGGGGCCCGGGTGGCTACACCTTC. Its translation: CASSITGGPGGYTF.

This clonotype was observed at least ten times. The chain links TRBV12-3 or TRBV12-4 to TRBJ2-7, with TRBD2 matching 8 bases. V dropped 5 bases and J dropped 0; count of bases not matched to a gene: 3. The CDR3 covers 14 residues. In nucleotides, the CDR3 is TGTGCCAGCAGTCCCAGCGGGAGCTCCTACGAGCAGTACTTC. It encodes CASSPSGSSYEQYF.

This sequence joins TRBV15 and TRBJ2-2; 9 bases line up with TRBD2. CDR1 LNHNV and CDR2 YYDKDF come from the germline V gene (reference sequence). Trimming removed 1 base from V and 5 bases from J; junction bases left unmatched: 2. This CDR3 comprises 15 residues. CDR3 sequence reads: CATSRGLAETGELFF. The CDR3 coding sequence is TGTGCCACCAGCAGAGGACTAGCGGAGACCGGGGAGCTGTTTTTT. The full variable domain, in which reference TRBV15 and TRBJ2-2 provide the parts outside the CDR3, is DAMVIQNPRYQVTQFGKPVTLSCSQTLNHNVMYWYQQKSSQAPKLLFHYYDKDFNNEADTPDNFQSRRPNTSFCFLDIRSPGLGDTAMYLCATSRGLAETGELFFGEGSRLTVL.

This chain links TRBV12-3 or TRBV12-4 with TRBJ1-1; 8 nucleotides agree with TRBD1. Trimming took 5 bases from V and 4 from J; bases not matched to a gene: 9. CDR3 length: 15 amino acids. The CDR3 is CASSPGQGGGTEAFF. The CDR3 region has the DNA TGTGCCAGCAGTCCCGGACAGGGCGGTGGCACTGAAGCTTTCTTT.

At least ten counts were recorded for this clonotype. The V call is TRBV9, the J call TRBJ2-2, with 9 bases aligning to TRBD1. From germline, CDR1 is SGDLS and CDR2 YYNGEE. The V gene end was trimmed by 3 bases and the J gene end by 5 bases; junction bases not matched to a gene: 5. The CDR3 spans 15 residues. The CDR3 DNA is TGTGCCAGCAGCGCATGGACAGGGGAGACCGGGGAGCTGTTTTTT. Translated: CASSAWTGETGELFF.

This clonotype was counted ten times or more. This sequence joins TRBV28 and TRBJ1-2; D is ambiguous. The CDR3 is made up of 12 amino acids. V was pared by 2 bases and J by 2 bases, with 3 bases between. In germline, CDR1 is MDHEN, CDR2 SYDVKM. DNA for the CDR3: TGTGCCAGCAGTTTAGACAACTATGGCTACACCTTC. Protein sequence: CASSLDNYGYTF.

In this sample, this clonotype turned up many times. The chain recombines TRBV28 with TRBJ1-5; no reliable D call. Trimming removed 6 bases at V and 10 bases at J, with 10 bases between. This CDR3 has 11 residues. Germline values: CDR1 MDHEN, CDR2 SYDVKM. CDR3 residues: CASRRVEPQHF. In DNA form, the CDR3 reads TGTGCCAGCAGGAGGGTGGAACCCCAGCATTTT.

About this clonotype itself: At one end the junction does not follow the germline gene, possibly because of a read error. The V gene is TRBV20-1, the J gene TRBJ2-5; D is ambiguous. Per the germline V gene, CDR1 is DFQATT and CDR2 is SNEGSKA (reference sequence). The CDR3 contains 11 residues. The CDR3 is CSACPQDTHYF. The CDR3 DNA sequence: TGCAGTGCGTGCCCGCAAGATACCCATTACTTC.

Ten or more counts support this clonotype. The chain carries TRBV6-2 or TRBV6-3 and TRBJ2-7, with 10 positions matching TRBD1. The germline V gene encodes CDR1 MNHEY and CDR2 SVGEGT. This CDR3 spans 18 amino acids. After removal of 3 bases from V and 5 bases from J, the junction contained 16 bases not matched to a gene. The CDR3 DNA reads as TGTGCCAGCAGTTATCCTGAAATACCGGGACAGGGGTTCCACGAGCAGTACTTC. This codes for CASSYPEIPGQGFHEQYF.

This clonotype was counted at least ten times. The CDR3 DNA reads TGTGCCAGCAGTTACCTTCCGTTAGACACCATATATTTT. It translates to CASSYLPLDTIYF. The chain joins TRBV6-5 to TRBJ1-3; D uncertain. Germline V CDR1 and CDR2: MNHEY, SVGAGI. The CDR3 runs to 13 residues. V lost 2 bases, J lost 8 bases, and 10 bases lay in between.

This clonotype has ten or more counts. This chain links TRBV20-1 with TRBJ1-5; 8 bases match TRBD1. The germline CDR1 and CDR2 sequences are DFQATT and SNEGSKA (reference sequence). This CDR3 region has 12 residues. Unmatched junction bases numbered 4, after V lost 7 bases and J lost 5 bases. The CDR3 region is CSVDRGDQPQHF. Here the CDR3 DNA reads TGCAGTGTAGACAGGGGCGATCAGCCCCAGCATTTT.

The chain links TRBV7-9 to TRBJ2-5; D remains ambiguous. Per the germline V gene, CDR1 is SEHNR and CDR2 is FQNEAQ (reference sequence). With 0 bases removed from V and 3 bases from J, the gap between germline ends came to 8 bases. CDR3 length equals 14 residues. CDR3 nucleotide sequence: TGTGCCAGCAGCTTAGCTACAGTAGAAGAGACCCAGTACTTC. Translated, it gives CASSLATVEETQYF.

The gene calls are TRBV15 and TRBJ1-5, with no clear D. This CDR3 is 12 amino acids long. Germline V gene sequence: CDR1 LNHNV, CDR2 YYDKDF (reference sequence). V shed 5 bases and J shed 4 bases, with 6 bases lying between them. CDR3 in DNA: TGTGCCACCAGCGGAACGAATCAGCCCCAGCATTTT. It encodes CATSGTNQPQHF.

This clonotype was seen ten or more times. The J gene is TRBJ2-7, the V gene TRBV6-1; 7 nucleotides agree with TRBD1. V was clipped by 3 bases and J by 2 bases; unmatched bases: 7. CDR3 length: 15 amino acids. Germline CDR1 and CDR2: MNHNS and SASEGT. CDR3 DNA: TGTGCCAGCAGTGATCGACAGGGCTTTACCTACGAGCAGTACTTC. Amino acid sequence: CASSDRQGFTYEQYF.

The chain uses TRBV7-8 and TRBJ2-5, with D maybe TRBD1 (5 bases). Germline V gives CDR1 SGHVS, CDR2 FQNEAQ. V was trimmed by 6 bases and J by 0 bases, leaving 11 bases between them. This CDR3 spans 14 amino acids. In nucleotides, the CDR3 is TGTGCCAGCAGACTAACAGGCAACCAAGAGACCCAGTACTTC. Translating gives CASRLTGNQETQYF.

This clonotype occurred many times. The genes are TRBV6-2 or TRBV6-3 and TRBJ2-7, with D perhaps matching TRBD1 or TRBD2 (5 bases each). The CDR3 has 12 amino acids. Deletions cut 6 bases from V and 12 bases from J, with 18 bases between. From germline, CDR1 is MNHEY and CDR2 SVGEGT. This CDR3 is CASSPGRATRYF. The CDR3 DNA is TGTGCCAGCAGCCCGGGACGCGCGACGCGGTACTTC.

In its sample, this clonotype was seen many times. This chain joins TRBV11-2 and TRBJ1-5; D perhaps matches TRBD1 (5 bases). V was pared by 5 bases and J by 3 bases, with 14 bases between. The CDR3 spans 15 residues. Germline CDR1 SGHAT, CDR2 FQNNGV. CDR3 sequence reads: CASSPGTQDNQPQHF. CDR3 nucleotide sequence: TGTGCCAGCAGCCCTGGGACTCAAGACAATCAGCCCCAGCATTTT.

This clonotype came up many times. V and J are TRBV7-9 and TRBJ2-2; 7 nucleotides line up with TRBD1. Germline V CDR1 and CDR2: SEHNR, FQNEAQ (reference sequence). The CDR3 contains 14 residues. The J segment lost 3 bases and the V segment lost 5 bases, leaving 3 bases of the junction unmatched. CDR3 coding DNA: TGTGCCAGCAGCCCCGGGACAGACACCGGGGAGCTGTTTTTT. This translates into CASSPGTDTGELFF.

The chain uses TRBV6-5 and TRBJ2-7, with D tentatively TRBD1 (5 bases). The CDR3 is made up of 14 amino acids. Germline CDR1 MNHEY, CDR2 SVGAGI. V lost 0 bases and J 2 bases, leaving 8 bases between the germline ends. The DNA for the CDR3 is TGTGCCAGCAGTTACTCGGAGACAGCCTACGAGCAGTACTTC. Residues: CASSYSETAYEQYF.

Many counts were recorded for this clonotype. CDR3 in amino acids: CASSFSHWGNQPQHF. Written as DNA, the CDR3 is TGTGCCAGCAGCTTTTCCCATTGGGGCAATCAGCCCCAGCATTTT. The J gene is TRBJ1-5, the V gene TRBV7-2; D call uncertain. Trimming pared 3 bases from V and 2 bases from J, leaving 11 bases between. Germline V gene sequence: CDR1 SGHTA, CDR2 FQGNSA. This CDR3 comprises 15 residues.

Ten or more counts support this clonotype. J is TRBJ2-5 and V is TRBV20-1; 10 nucleotides match TRBD2. V lost 0 bases, J lost 1 base, and 2 bases stayed unmatched. The CDR3 is made up of 15 amino acids. CDR1 is DFQATT, CDR2 SNEGSKA, per germline (reference sequence). The CDR3 here is CSARDSGRLQETQYF. CDR3 nucleotide sequence: TGCAGTGCTAGAGATAGCGGGAGGCTCCAAGAGACCCAGTACTTC.

J is TRBJ1-1 and V is TRBV6-1; D gene unclear. Germline V gene lookup returns CDR1 MNHNS and CDR2 SASEGT. Trimming removed 2 bases from V and 0 bases from J, with 10 bases in between. The CDR3 length is 15 residues. CDR3 sequence: CASSEMIVLNTEAFF. CDR3 in DNA: TGTGCCAGCAGTGAAATGATAGTACTGAACACTGAAGCTTTCTTT.

This clonotype has ten or more counts. This rearrangement joins TRBV7-2 to TRBJ2-7; D assignment may be TRBD1 or TRBD2 (5 bases each). The germline V gene encodes CDR1 SGHTA and CDR2 FQGNSA. The CDR3 contains 15 residues. Trimming pared 5 bases from V and 4 bases from J, leaving 18 bases between. The CDR3 reads CASSPRFQGPYEQYF. CDR3 nucleotide sequence: TGTGCCAGCAGCCCGCGATTTCAGGGACCATACGAGCAGTACTTC.

J is TRBJ1-3 and V is TRBV7-2; D not resolved. V gave up 2 bases and J gave up 1 base, with 9 bases separating them. Germline V gives CDR1 SGHTA, CDR2 FQGNSA. The CDR3 sequence is 15 residues long. CDR3 region: CASSLTPDSGNTIYF. CDR3 DNA: TGTGCCAGCAGCTTAACTCCGGATTCTGGAAACACCATATATTTT.